Listed below are T cell receptor beta chains from one sample, sequenced in a study of blood T cell repertoires in COVID-19. The table came from immunoSEQ multiplex PCR; TCRdb's copy has only in-frame clones and leaves some out. Here the sample spans roughly 250,000 clones, about nine tenths being singletons. Sequencing was done on a sample of PBMCs or T cells enriched from blood (not recorded which). All receptors come from a woman aged 45-59 years who had recovered from COVID-19. Each CDR3 is given with its conserved first and last residue.

J	V	CDR3
TRBJ2-1	TRBV18	CASSPGLAVDNEQFF
TRBJ1-2	TRBV7-3	CASRANTGGAHTF
TRBJ2-3	TRBV28	CASALRGGSTDTQYF
TRBJ1-1	TRBV5-6	CASSLRTANTEAFF
TRBJ2-7	TRBV11-1	CASSLGLRGAAYEQYF
TRBJ1-3	TRBV9	CASSVSIAGNTIYF
TRBJ1-1	TRBV5-1	CASSSGTENTEAFF
TRBJ2-3	TRBV28	CASSLEGDTQYF
TRBJ2-2	TRBV4-3	CASSRSTSGSGGELFF
TRBJ2-1	TRBV3-1/TRBV3-2	CASSKVGLHYNEQFF
TRBJ1-5	TRBV3-1/TRBV3-2	CASSPTGRADQPQHF
TRBJ1-1	TRBV6-4	CASSSDSLNTEAFF
TRBJ2-7	TRBV6-5	CASTGGPYEQYF
TRBJ1-4	TRBV7-6	CASSPKPYVRREATNEKLFF
TRBJ1-2	TRBV20-1	CSAHRGYGYTF
TRBJ1-1	TRBV5-1	CASSLADRTNTEAFF
TRBJ2-1	TRBV4-3	CASSNRSASGSYNEQFF
TRBJ2-1	TRBV29-1	CSLDRVGYNEQFF
TRBJ2-7	TRBV6-5	CASSFQGLLDEQYF
TRBJ2-5	TRBV5-1	CASSLAGEVVRETQYF
TRBJ1-4	TRBV21-1	CASSKSPGGKEKLFF
TRBJ2-7	TRBV28	CASSLRTGRQYF